A selection of T cell receptor beta chains follows, all from one sample in a study of T cells expressing NK-cell markers. From the 5' RACE reads, TCRdb lists one entry per CDR3 protein and no DNA. The table for this sample gives a few hundred thousand distinct CDR3 sequences. The sample consisted of blood T cells: a sorted CD56 or NKG2C T cell subset, CD4+ or CD8+ T cells, or bulk PBMC T cells (not recorded which). The receptors were sampled from a man aged 18-70 years in good health. CDR3s include the opening cysteine and the closing phenylalanine or tryptophan.

>TRBV5-1|TRBJ1-2
CASSPAAGWDGYTF
>TRBV12-3/TRBV12-4|TRBJ2-3
CASSPEASTDTQYF
>TRBV7-9|TRBJ2-6
CASQSGVSSGANVLTF
>TRBV6-1|TRBJ2-5
CASTEGTADDQETQYF
>TRBV2|TRBJ2-1
CASSAEATPYNEQFF
>TRBV3-1|TRBJ2-7
CASSPPGTGDYEQYF
>TRBV7-2|TRBJ2-7
CASSLASGEVSEQYF
>TRBV18|TRBJ2-5
CASSPSTETQYF
>TRBV20-1|TRBJ2-1
CSARSGGVSPHEQFF
>TRBV19|TRBJ1-5
CATRDRGDQPQHF
>TRBV12-3/TRBV12-4|TRBJ1-2
CASSLRRPHYGYTF
>TRBV2|TRBJ2-7
CASKDRGRARQYF
>TRBV15|TRBJ2-3
CATSRAGTRPITSTDTQYF
>TRBV25-1|TRBJ1-2
CASRGRGAGINYGYTF
>TRBV7-3|TRBJ2-1
CASSLSGVGGRVNEQFF
>TRBV11-2|TRBJ2-5
CATRNSMETQYF
>TRBV3-1|TRBJ2-5
CASSRSGGGQETQYF
>TRBV6-1|TRBJ1-6
CASSPRTNSPLHF
>TRBV12-3/TRBV12-4|TRBJ2-4
CASSSKTSFDIQYF
>TRBV6-6|TRBJ2-2
CASSSFDGELFF
>TRBV7-8|TRBJ2-5
CASSRTIKETQYF
>TRBV7-8|TRBJ1-5
CASSARFNQPQHF
>TRBV5-1|TRBJ2-3
CASSLYPGLAGGPGDTQYF
>TRBV15|TRBJ2-1
CATSRSRASGGPSSYNEQFF
>TRBV3-1|TRBJ2-3
CASSPLNPDTQYF
>TRBV2|TRBJ1-2
CASSGIGRGDYGYTF
>TRBV7-8|TRBJ2-7
CASSLSLAGGLEQYF
>TRBV2|TRBJ2-1
CASGTEPRGNEQFF
>TRBV10-3|TRBJ2-3
CAISESTPSTDTQYF
>TRBV28|TRBJ1-2
CASFHVGGYTF
>TRBV12-3/TRBV12-4|TRBJ2-7
CASSFALPGQGGYEQYF
>TRBV5-1|TRBJ2-1
CASSLDSGLRVRNEQFF
>TRBV11-2|TRBJ2-1
CASSPRGGGAPEQFF
>TRBV12-3/TRBV12-4|TRBJ2-3
CASSFSPGTAPLGGTDTQYF
>TRBV21-1|TRBJ1-1
CASSNIRPTTNTEAFF
>TRBV5-1|TRBJ1-2
CASGKQGPTYGYTF
>TRBV5-1|TRBJ2-7
CASSFGPPTKEQYF
>TRBV5-1|TRBJ2-5
CASSLYQGMEETQYF
>TRBV12-3/TRBV12-4|TRBJ2-7
CASSLQAPGLEQYF
>TRBV6-1|TRBJ2-3
CASSNRDPSTDTQYF
>TRBV2|TRBJ2-7
CASSLRGVVDEQYF
>TRBV11-2|TRBJ2-6
CASSLFKGIYSGANVLTF
>TRBV14|TRBJ2-7
CASSHRVTGLSSSYEQYF
>TRBV20-1|TRBJ2-7
CSATLLDGGRGSYEQYF
>TRBV25-1|TRBJ1-4
CASSEFAGGEKLFF
>TRBV6-1|TRBJ1-1
CASKVYGSMNTEAFF
>TRBV5-6|TRBJ1-4
CASSPGTGDEKLFF
>TRBV29-1|TRBJ1-2
CSVDTTGHYGYTF
>TRBV28|TRBJ2-5
CASSPPGQTLGTQYF
>TRBV20-1|TRBJ2-1
CSALRRFGLNEQFF
>TRBV28|TRBJ2-5
CASQIIGSKETQYF
>TRBV18|TRBJ2-5
CASSPARSNQETQYF
>TRBV7-8|TRBJ1-1
CASRSAPGQMNTEAFF
>TRBV27|TRBJ2-2
CASSFTGIGGELFF
>TRBV9|TRBJ2-1
CASSPPSGGYNEQFF